This TCR beta chain comes out of a study of shared T cell receptors in the human thymus. The CDR3 runs to 14 residues. The ends lost 3 bases at V and 5 bases at J; junction bases unmatched: 6. CDR1 is SNHLY, CDR2 FYNNEI, per germline. TCRdb keeps only in-frame clones here, not all; method: immunoSEQ multiplex PCR. The top ten hold more than 0.01% of the sample, which has 600,000 to 900,000 clones, 70% to 90% seen once. In addition, the sample was reused for a study of human thymus T cells. That investigation notes: Donor material was obtained from healthy Finnish infants undergoing corrective surgery for congenital heart defects. Thymic tissue was derived from resections collected during corrective heart surgery. Repertoires from thymus and blood appeared to show biased V and J gene usage. A high degree of thymic repertoire overlap among unrelated individuals was reported in related research.

The TCR comes from a girl less than two years old with a congenital heart defect. The sequencing input was thymocytes. The chain is built from TRBV2 and TRBJ2-5; 7 nucleotides line up with TRBD2. In nucleotides, the CDR3 is TGTGCCAGCAGTGATTCTAGAGCGGGGGAGACCCAGTACTTC. Its protein product is CASSDSRAGETQYF. The whole variable domain, remainder taken from reference TRBV2 and TRBJ2-5, is EPEVTQTPSHQVTQMGQEVILRCVPISNHLYFYWYRQILGQKVEFLVSFYNNEISEKSEIFDDQFSVERPDGSNFTLKIRSTKLEDSAMYFCASSDSRAGETQYFGPGTRLLVL.